This TCR beta chain was sequenced in a study of blood T cell repertoires in COVID-19. Study-level information: Acute and convalescent COVID-19 samples came from the United States, Italy and Spain. Sources were T cells, B-cell-depleted T cells, or PBMCs; the material itself was cDNA or gDNA.

As handled by the study authors: How many nucleated cells were present was estimated from reference gene primer amplification. Profiling relied on immunoSEQ multiplex PCR, and the TCRdb table lists in-frame clones only, not all of them. V and J calls and clone size are as listed in that table; D and trimming were resolved from the DNA. The table has some 200,000 clones, around 84% seen once; the top ten hold over 13%. The V segment lost 6 bases and the J segment 5 bases; nucleotides outside the gene matches: 12. CDR3 size: 16 residues. CDR1 SNHLY and CDR2 FYNNEI come from the germline V gene. The TCR was taken from a man aged 30 to 39 with active or convalescent COVID-19. The sequenced sample was peripheral blood. This sequence joins TRBV2 and TRBJ1-5, with 8 bases fitting TRBD1. The CDR3 coding sequence is TGTGCCAGCAGCCGGAGTGCGACAGGGGCGTATCAGCCCCAGCATTTT. It is translated as CASSRSATGAYQPQHF.